Presented here are 20 T cell receptor beta chains from one specimen sequenced in a study of radiotherapy plus CTLA-4 blockade in lung cancer. TCRdb's copy holds only in-frame clones and misses some; the assay was immunoSEQ multiplex PCR. This table holds 1,500 to 2,000 clones, 88% found once. The sample was tumor tissue, taken from a patient treated with radiotherapy plus ipilimumab. The receptors derive from a human donor with non-small cell lung cancer who had a complete response to radiotherapy plus ipilimumab.

The V and J genes are TRBV29-1 and TRBJ1-2; D not resolved. The CDR3 runs to 14 residues. From germline, CDR1 is SQVTM and CDR2 ANQGSEA. The V and J ends lost 0 bases and 4 bases respectively, with 12 bases between them. The CDR3 nucleotides read TGCAGCGTTGAAGAAACAGCCCGTACCTATGGCTACACCTTC. This sequence encodes CSVEETARTYGYTF. The entire variable domain, with the rest obtained from reference TRBV29-1 and TRBJ1-2, is as follows: SAVISQKPSRDICQRGTSLTIQCQVDSQVTMMFWYRQQPGQSLTLIATANQGSEATYESGFVIDKFPISRPNLTFSTLTVSNMSPEDSSIYLCSVEETARTYGYTFGSGTRLTVV.

This chain joins TRBV4-3 and TRBJ2-2; 8 positions agree with TRBD1. Trimming cost V 4 bases and J 5 bases; bases outside gene matches: 6. CDR3 size: 15 residues. Germline CDR1 LGHNA, CDR2 YSLEER. The CDR3 sequence: CASSRRTGWTGELFF. DNA for the CDR3: TGCGCCAGCAGCCGAAGGACAGGGTGGACCGGGGAGCTGTTTTTT.

In regard to this clone: One end of the junction fails to match germline, which may point to a read error. The genes are TRBV7-2 and TRBJ2-3; tentatively, D is TRBD1 or TRBD2 (6 bases each). The CDR3 contains 17 residues. Germline V gene lookup returns CDR1 SGHTA and CDR2 FQGNSA. The CDR3 DNA reads TGTGTCAGCAGCTTAGGGCTTGGAGGGGGAAGCACAGATACGCAGTATTTT. Its translation is CVSSLGLGGGSTDTQYF.

This clone came up once. CDR3 loop: CASSGTSGARDTQYF. CDR3 DNA sequence: TGTGCCAGCTCGGGGACTAGCGGGGCCCGGGATACGCAGTATTTT. The chain is built from TRBV18 and TRBJ2-3; the match to TRBD2 covers 13 bases. V shed 6 bases, J shed 6 bases, and the junction held 6 bases outside the gene matches. The CDR3 runs to 15 residues. CDR1 and CDR2 (germline): KGHSH, LQKENI.

The CDR3 nucleotides read TGTGCCAGCAGCGTAGCCTCGACAGGGGGACTTGATGGCTACACCTTC. It is translated as CASSVASTGGLDGYTF. The chain couples TRBV9 to TRBJ1-2; 9 positions agree with TRBD1. The CDR3 has 16 amino acids. Unmatched junction bases numbered 9, after V lost 0 bases and J lost 6 bases. The germline gives CDR1 SGDLS, CDR2 YYNGEE.

V gene TRBV27 combines with J gene TRBJ2-3, with no clear D. Looked up from germline, CDR1 is MNHEY and CDR2 is SMNVEV (reference sequence). V lost 3 bases and J lost 2, with 15 bases in between. The CDR3 covers 16 residues. The CDR3 is CASSLRRQSYTDTQYF. The CDR3 DNA follows: TGTGCCAGCAGTTTGCGAAGACAATCGTACACAGATACGCAGTATTTT.

On this clone itself: One end of the junction varies from germline; a read error may be responsible. The CDR3 DNA reads as TGTGCCAGCAGTGAAGGACAGCCCGGGGCCAACGTCCTGGCTTTC. Residues: CASSEGQPGANVLAF. This chain connects TRBV7-8 to TRBJ2-6; weak D call: TRBD1 (6 bases). Germline CDR1 and CDR2: SGHVS and FQNEAQ. The CDR3 runs 15 residues.

The chain combines TRBV6-5 with TRBJ1-3, with no clear D. CDR1 and CDR2 (germline): MNHEY, SVGAGI. The CDR3 length is 15 residues. The germline V and J ends were trimmed by 6 bases and 0 bases, with 12 bases remaining between them. The CDR3 spells CASRPGPSSGNTIYF. The CDR3, as DNA: TGTGCCAGCAGGCCAGGACCTAGCTCTGGAAACACCATATATTTT.

The chain carries TRBV10-3 and TRBJ1-1; 7 positions match TRBD1. The CDR3 covers 12 residues. Germline V CDR1 and CDR2: ENHRY, SYGVKD. The V and J ends lost 4 bases and 12 bases, in that order; junction bases with no gene match: 8. This chain's CDR3 is CAISGPQGFTFF. As DNA, the CDR3 is TGTGCCATCAGTGGCCCACAGGGGTTTACTTTCTTT.

V is TRBV5-4 and J is TRBJ2-2, with 9 nucleotides matching TRBD1. Germline-derived CDR1 and CDR2 are SGHNT and YYREEE (reference sequence). J lost 5 bases, V lost 4 bases, and 6 bases had no gene match. This CDR3 spans 15 amino acids. CDR3 DNA sequence: TGTGCCAGCAGCACCACAGGGGGCACGACCGGGGAGCTGTTTTTT. This sequence encodes CASSTTGGTTGELFF.

The J gene is TRBJ1-5, the V gene TRBV19; 7 bases fit TRBD1. From germline, CDR1 is LNHDA and CDR2 SQIVND (reference sequence). This CDR3 has 14 amino acids. V gave up 10 bases and J gave up 0 bases; unmatched junction bases: 6. The CDR3 DNA sequence: TGTGCCACCTCAGACAGGGCTAGCAATCAGCCCCAGCATTTT. Translated, it gives CATSDRASNQPQHF.

As regards this clone: The junction departs from the called germline gene at one end, perhaps through a read error. Other DNA variants within this sample encode the same CDR3. The V and J genes are TRBV29-1 and TRBJ1-1; D is undetermined. Germline V CDR1 and CDR2: SQVTM, ANQGSEA. The CDR3 is 13 amino acids. This CDR3 reads CSVVRSGNTEAFF. The CDR3 coding sequence is TGCAGTGTTGTGCGATCCGGCAACACTGAAGCTTTCTTT.

Details on this clone: At one boundary the junction diverges from the germline segment, which might be a read error. V and J are TRBV29-1 and TRBJ2-6; 8 bases are a match to TRBD1. Germline V gene sequence: CDR1 SQVTM, CDR2 ANQGSEA. This CDR3 region has 19 residues. The CDR3 protein is CSVEDTPHQGAPGANVLTF. For the CDR3, the DNA is TGCAGCGTTGAAGATACGCCCCACCAGGGGGCGCCTGGGGCTAACGTCCTGACTTTC. Full variable domain (missing parts from reference TRBV29-1 and TRBJ2-6): SAVISQKPSRDICQRGTSLTIQCQVDSQVTMMFWYRQQPGQSLTLIATANQGSEATYESGFVIDKFPISRPNLTFSTLTVSNMSPEDSSIYLCSVEDTPHQGAPGANVLTFGAGSRLTVL.

The chain uses TRBV7-9 and TRBJ2-1; no reliable D call. This CDR3 spans 14 amino acids. Germline CDR1 reads SEHNR; CDR2 reads FQNEAQ (reference sequence). Trimming cost V 1 base and J 0 bases, with 4 bases left between them. CDR3: CASSLESSYNEQFF. CDR3 in DNA: TGTGCCAGCAGCTTAGAGAGCTCCTACAATGAGCAGTTCTTC.

This chain's CDR3 is CASRRGLSSYNEQFF. CDR3 sequence (DNA): TGTGCCAGCCGGAGGGGGCTAAGCTCCTACAATGAGCAGTTCTTC. The rearrangement links TRBV9 to TRBJ2-1; TRBD1 is a possible D gene (7 bases). Deletions cut 7 bases from V and 0 bases from J, with 14 bases between. Germline CDR1 is SGDLS and CDR2 is YYNGEE. The CDR3 loop spans 15 amino acids.

The CDR3 nucleotides are TGTGCCAGCAGCTTAGGGGATAGCGGGAGTTCCGGGGAGCTGTTTTTT. Protein sequence: CASSLGDSGSSGELFF. V usage is TRBV7-9 and J usage is TRBJ2-2, with 9 bases lining up with TRBD2. Germline CDR1 reads SEHNR; CDR2 reads FQNEAQ (reference sequence). V was clipped by 1 base and J by 6 bases; unmatched bases: 6. The CDR3 spans 16 residues.

In its sample, this clone was seen a few times. The chain is built from TRBV5-1 and TRBJ2-1, with 13 bases aligning to TRBD2. The V gene end was trimmed by 4 bases and the J gene end by 9 bases; junction bases not matched to a gene: 10. The CDR3 has 16 residues. Germline CDR1 SGHRS, CDR2 YFSETQ. The CDR3 DNA reads TGCGCCAGCAGCCAATCGGGACTAGCGGGAAGGTTTGAGCAGTTCTTC. It translates to CASSQSGLAGRFEQFF.

The chain combines TRBV2 with TRBJ2-5; D call uncertain. The CDR3 has 13 residues. CDR1 and CDR2 (germline): SNHLY, FYNNEI. V gave up 4 bases and J gave up 1 base, with 7 bases separating them. CDR3 nucleotide sequence: TGTGCCAGCAGTGTGGCACTCCAAGAGACCCAGTACTTC. It codes for CASSVALQETQYF.

The chain employs TRBV30 and TRBJ1-2; no definite D call. This CDR3 contains 12 residues. Germline V gene sequence: CDR1 GTSNPN, CDR2 SVGIG (reference sequence). Trimming left V 0 bases short and J 8 bases short, with 10 bases between. The CDR3, as DNA: TGTGCCTGGAGTGTAAATTTTGGCGGCTACACCTTC. Protein: CAWSVNFGGYTF.

CDR3 in DNA: TGTGCCAGCAGTGCGGTTATGGGAGGCTATGGCTACACCTTC. It is translated as CASSAVMGGYGYTF. The rearrangement joins TRBV2 to TRBJ1-2, with D hard to call. V lost 4 bases and J 4 bases, leaving 13 bases between the germline ends. Germline CDR1 SNHLY, CDR2 FYNNEI. The CDR3 is 14 amino acids. The whole variable domain, filled in from reference TRBV2 and TRBJ1-2, reads EPEVTQTPSHQVTQMGQEVILRCVPISNHLYFYWYRQILGQKVEFLVSFYNNEISEKSEIFDDQFSVERPDGSNFTLKIRSTKLEDSAMYFCASSAVMGGYGYTFGSGTRLTVV.